The clone carrying this T cell receptor (beta chain) showed up many times. The CDR3 runs to 15 residues. Between the trimmed V and J ends, which lost 5 bases and 0 bases, there was a span of 11 bases. The germline V gene has CDR1 SQVTM and CDR2 ANQGSEA. RNA transcripts yielded amplified TCR beta CDR3 regions. The library came from an HTBI-primed first-round RT-PCR and a second-round multiplex PCR. TCRdb reprocessed the multiplex PCR reads with MiXCR, giving one entry per CDR3 protein. Among about 740,000 distinct CDR3 sequences, approximately 40% were seen once, and the ten largest hold 40% to 45%. The entry originates in a study of Graves' ophthalmopathy and Graves' hyperthyroidism.

V is TRBV29-1 and J is TRBJ2-6, with D possibly TRBD2 on 6 matching bases. Sequences were obtained from peripheral blood. The sequence was obtained from an adult man with Graves' ophthalmopathy. CDR3 sequence (DNA): TGCAGCGTTAGGACCGGGAGCTCTGGGGCCAACGTCCTGACTTTC. It is translated as CSVRTGSSGANVLTF.